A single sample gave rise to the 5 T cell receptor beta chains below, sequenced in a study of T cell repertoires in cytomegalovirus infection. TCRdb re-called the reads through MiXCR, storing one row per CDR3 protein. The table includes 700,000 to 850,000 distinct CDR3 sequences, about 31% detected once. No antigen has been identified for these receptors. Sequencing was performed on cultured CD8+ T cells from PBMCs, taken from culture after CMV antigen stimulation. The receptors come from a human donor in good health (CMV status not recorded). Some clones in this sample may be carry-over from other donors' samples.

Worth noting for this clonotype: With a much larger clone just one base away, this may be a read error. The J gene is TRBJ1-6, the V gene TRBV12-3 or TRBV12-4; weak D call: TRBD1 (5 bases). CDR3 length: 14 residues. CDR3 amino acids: CVSSLSGHLETLHF. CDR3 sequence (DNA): TGTGTCAGCAGTTTAAGCGGACATCTTGAAACCCTCCACTTT.

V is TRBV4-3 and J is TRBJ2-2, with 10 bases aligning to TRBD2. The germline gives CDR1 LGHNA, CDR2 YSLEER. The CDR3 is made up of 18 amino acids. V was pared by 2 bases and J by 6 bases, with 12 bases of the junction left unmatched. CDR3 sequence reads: CASSQKRGGLAQAGELFF. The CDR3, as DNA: TGCGCCAGCAGCCAAAAGAGGGGGGGACTAGCGCAAGCCGGGGAGCTGTTTTTT.

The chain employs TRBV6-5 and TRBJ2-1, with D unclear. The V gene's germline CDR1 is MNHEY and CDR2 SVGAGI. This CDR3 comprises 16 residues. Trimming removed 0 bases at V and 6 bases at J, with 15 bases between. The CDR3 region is CASSYSRRLTTNEQFF. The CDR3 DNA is TGTGCCAGCAGTTACTCGAGAAGGCTAACGACCAATGAGCAGTTCTTC.

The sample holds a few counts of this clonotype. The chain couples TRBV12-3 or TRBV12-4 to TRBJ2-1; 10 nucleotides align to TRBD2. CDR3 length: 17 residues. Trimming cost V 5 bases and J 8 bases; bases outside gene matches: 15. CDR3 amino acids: CASSELGSLAGADEQFF. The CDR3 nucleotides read TGTGCCAGCAGTGAATTAGGGTCCCTAGCGGGGGCCGATGAGCAGTTCTTC.

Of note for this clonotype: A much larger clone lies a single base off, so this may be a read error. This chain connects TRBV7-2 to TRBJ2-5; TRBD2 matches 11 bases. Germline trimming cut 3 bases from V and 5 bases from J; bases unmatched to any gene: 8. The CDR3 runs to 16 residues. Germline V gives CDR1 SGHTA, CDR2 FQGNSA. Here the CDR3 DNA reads TGTGCCAGCAGCTTTGTTGTTAGCGGGGGGGGCGAGACCCAGTACTTC. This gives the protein CASSFVVSGGGETQYF.